This passage covers 18 T cell receptor beta chains from one sample sequenced in a study of control samples from healthy donors and cancer patients. The repertoire was sequenced with immunoSEQ multiplex PCR; TCRdb's copy has only in-frame clones and lacks some. This sample carries over 150,000 clones, roughly nine tenths of them seen once, and the ten largest clones take around 1.5%. The source material was blood. Receptor source: a young man in good health.

This chain joins TRBV12-3 or TRBV12-4 and TRBJ2-1; D may be TRBD1 (5 bases). V was shortened by 1 base and J by 4 bases, with 5 bases between the two germline ends. The CDR3 runs 13 residues. CDR3 sequence: CASSLDRYNEQFF. The CDR3 nucleotides are TGTGCCAGCAGTTTAGACAGGTACAATGAGCAGTTCTTC.

The rearrangement links TRBV30 to TRBJ1-2; perhaps TRBD1 as D (6 bases). The CDR3 is 13 residues long. CDR1 GTSNPN and CDR2 SVGIG come from the germline V gene (reference sequence). V was clipped by 7 bases and J by 1 base, with 13 bases between them. CDR3 sequence: CASGQYLNYGYTF. CDR3 sequence (DNA): TGTGCCTCCGGACAGTACCTTAACTATGGCTACACCTTC.

V and J are TRBV7-9 and TRBJ2-7; D not resolved. Germline-derived CDR1 and CDR2 are SEHNR and FQNEAQ (reference sequence). The germline V and J ends were trimmed by 5 bases and 0 bases, with 20 bases remaining between them. The CDR3 sequence is 17 residues long. In nucleotides, the CDR3 is TGTGCCAGCAGCCAGACCGATAGACACGCGTTCTCCTACGAGCAGTACTTC. It codes for CASSQTDRHAFSYEQYF.

This clone has only one observation. This chain connects TRBV18 to TRBJ1-5, with 9 positions matching TRBD1. The CDR3 sequence is 15 residues long. V was pared by 3 bases and J by 3 bases, with 3 bases of the junction left unmatched. The germline V gene encodes CDR1 KGHSH and CDR2 LQKENI. The CDR3 sequence: CASSPGTGNNQPQHF. CDR3 bases: TGTGCCAGCTCACCCGGGACAGGGAACAATCAGCCCCAGCATTTT.

The gene calls are TRBV20-1 and TRBJ1-5; a possible D gene is TRBD1 (5 bases). The CDR3 length is 14 residues. Trimming removed 3 bases at V and 1 base at J, with 10 bases between. Germline CDR1 is DFQATT and CDR2 is SNEGSKA (reference sequence). In DNA form, the CDR3 reads TGCAGTGCTAGTCAGGGAGAAAGCAATCAGCCCCAGCATTTT. Translation gives CSASQGESNQPQHF.

This clone was counted once. The chain carries TRBV11-2 and TRBJ2-7, with D perhaps TRBD1 (5 bases). Deletions cut 2 bases from V and 5 bases from J, with 16 bases between. The germline V gene encodes CDR1 SGHAT and CDR2 FQNNGV. CDR3 length equals 15 residues. DNA for the CDR3: TGTGCCAGCAGCTTATTAGTAGGGGTGATTCACGAGCAGTACTTC. As protein: CASSLLVGVIHEQYF. The entire variable domain, with the rest obtained from reference TRBV11-2 and TRBJ2-7, is as follows: EAGVAQSPRYKIIEKRQSVAFWCNPISGHATLYWYQQILGQGPKLLIQFQNNGVVDDSQLPKDRFSAERLKGVDSTLKIQPAKLEDSAVYLCASSLLVGVIHEQYFGPGTRLTVT.

J is TRBJ2-5 and V is TRBV5-4, with D possibly TRBD1 on 5 matching bases. Deletions cut 0 bases from V and 5 bases from J, with 14 bases between. The CDR3 sequence is 15 residues long. The germline V gene has CDR1 SGHNT and CDR2 YYREEE (reference sequence). The CDR3: CASSLARVRGETQYF. The CDR3, as DNA: TGTGCCAGCAGCTTGGCCAGGGTAAGGGGTGAGACCCAGTACTTC.

V usage is TRBV2 and J usage is TRBJ1-2; D is perhaps TRBD1 (5 bases). Germline assignment: CDR1 SNHLY and CDR2 FYNNEI. V lost 8 bases and J lost 8, with 21 bases in between. This CDR3 is built from 14 residues. DNA of the CDR3: TGTGCCAGCGAGGCAGGCTCTCAAAGGGGCGGCTACACCTTC. Translating it yields CASEAGSQRGGYTF.

The chain links TRBV3-1 (or the pseudogene TRBV3-2) to TRBJ2-5; 8 bases fit TRBD2. Unmatched junction bases numbered 8, after V lost 2 bases and J lost 6 bases. This CDR3 comprises 15 residues. Germline V gives CDR1 LGHDT, CDR2 YNNKEL (reference sequence). The CDR3 DNA sequence: TGTGCCAGCAGCCAACCGGGACTAGGGGCCCAGACCCAGTACTTC. This sequence encodes CASSQPGLGAQTQYF.

This chain joins TRBV7-9 and TRBJ2-7; the D gene is possibly TRBD1 (6 bases). V was trimmed by 2 bases and J by 6 bases, leaving 14 bases between them. Germline values: CDR1 SEHNR, CDR2 FQNEAQ (reference sequence). The CDR3 runs to 14 residues. CDR3: CASSLSGAPPEQYF. The CDR3 DNA reads as TGTGCCAGCAGCTTATCAGGGGCCCCCCCCGAGCAGTACTTC. The full variable domain, completed using reference TRBV7-9 and TRBJ2-7, is DTGVSQNPRHKITKRGQNVTFRCDPISEHNRLYWYRQTLGQGPEFLTYFQNEAQLEKSRLLSDRFSAERPKGSFSTLEIQRTEQGDSAMYLCASSLSGAPPEQYFGPGTRLTVT.

The rearrangement joins TRBV4-3 to TRBJ1-1; no clear D gene. Trimming left V 3 bases short and J 8 bases short, with 19 bases between. In germline, CDR1 is LGHNA, CDR2 YSLEER. This CDR3 contains 15 residues. This CDR3 reads CASSQAGPTLFEAFF. The CDR3 DNA follows: TGCGCCAGCAGCCAGGCGGGTCCCACACTTTTCGAAGCTTTCTTT.

The chain has TRBV30 and TRBJ2-4; 7 nucleotides line up with TRBD2. V lost 0 bases and J lost 7; bases outside the gene matches: 0. Germline V lookup: CDR1 GTSNPN, CDR2 SVGIG (reference sequence). This CDR3 contains 12 residues. CDR3 DNA sequence: TGTGCCTGGAGTGTCGGGGGGAACATTCAGTACTTC. Its translation is CAWSVGGNIQYF.

The rearrangement links TRBV7-9 to TRBJ2-7; TRBD1 might be the D (5 bases). The CDR3 consists of 13 residues. The germline CDR1 and CDR2 sequences are SEHNR and FQNEAQ (reference sequence). Trimming took 5 bases from V and 3 from J, leaving 11 bases between them. For the CDR3, the DNA is TGTGCCAGCAGCCGGACACCTAACTACGAGCAGTACTTC. Amino acids: CASSRTPNYEQYF.

This chain joins TRBV6-5 and TRBJ2-5; TRBD2 agrees at 7 bases. The CDR3 length is 13 residues. Germline V lookup: CDR1 MNHEY, CDR2 SVGAGI. Unmatched junction bases numbered 5, after V lost 9 bases and J lost 1 base. The CDR3, as DNA: TGTGCCAGTCAACTAGCGCTCCAAGAGACCCAGTACTTC. This translates into CASQLALQETQYF.

This chain joins TRBV9 and TRBJ2-1; D is uncertain. V lost 4 bases and J 0 bases, leaving 11 bases between the germline ends. The CDR3 length is 15 residues. CDR1 is SGDLS and CDR2 is YYNGEE in the germline V gene. CDR3 protein: CASSPDIRSYNEQFF. CDR3 bases: TGTGCCAGCAGCCCAGACATACGCTCCTACAATGAGCAGTTCTTC. The variable domain in full, with the rest retrieved from reference TRBV9 and TRBJ2-1, is DSGVTQTPKHLITATGQRVTLRCSPRSGDLSVYWYQQSLDQGLQFLIQYYNGEERAKGNILERFSAQQFPDLHSELNLSSLELGDSALYFCASSPDIRSYNEQFFGPGTRLTVL.

The chain carries TRBV4-1 and TRBJ1-6, with 9 positions matching TRBD1. V dropped 2 bases and J dropped 7; count of bases not matched to a gene: 6. CDR1 is MGHRA and CDR2 is YSYEKL in the germline V gene. The CDR3 is 16 amino acids. The chain's CDR3 is CASSQSRTGENSPLHF. CDR3 DNA sequence: TGCGCCAGCAGCCAATCCCGGACAGGGGAAAATTCACCCCTCCACTTT.

In DNA, the CDR3 is TGTGCCAGCAGCGTAGTCGGAGGGGGAGGCTACACCTTC. It is translated as CASSVVGGGGYTF. The rearrangement links TRBV9 to TRBJ1-2; D may be TRBD1 (6 bases). Per germline, CDR1 SGDLS and CDR2 YYNGEE. Trimming cost V 0 bases and J 8 bases, with 11 bases left between them. The CDR3 covers 13 residues.

V usage is TRBV5-1 and J usage is TRBJ1-5; 8 bases fit TRBD1. This CDR3 spans 14 amino acids. Germline-derived CDR1 and CDR2 are SGHRS and YFSETQ. V lost 4 bases, J lost 7 bases, and 7 bases stayed unmatched. The CDR3 spells CASSAGTGEQPQHF. In DNA form, the CDR3 reads TGCGCCAGCAGCGCCGGGACAGGAGAACAGCCCCAGCATTTT.